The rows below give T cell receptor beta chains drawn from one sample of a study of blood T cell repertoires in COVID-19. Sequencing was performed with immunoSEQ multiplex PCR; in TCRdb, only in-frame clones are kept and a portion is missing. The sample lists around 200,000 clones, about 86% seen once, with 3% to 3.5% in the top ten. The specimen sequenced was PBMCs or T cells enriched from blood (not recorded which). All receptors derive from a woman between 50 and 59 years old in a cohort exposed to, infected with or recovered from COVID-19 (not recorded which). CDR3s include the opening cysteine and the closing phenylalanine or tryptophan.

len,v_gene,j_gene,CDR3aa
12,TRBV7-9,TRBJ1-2,CASSLERGGYTF
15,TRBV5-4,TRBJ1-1,CASSPPGTGAAKAFF
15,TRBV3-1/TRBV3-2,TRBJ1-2,CASSHPTGGGYGYTF
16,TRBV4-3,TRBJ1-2,CASSQDLSGGDYGYTF
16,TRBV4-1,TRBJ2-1,CASSQDRLAGGDEQFF
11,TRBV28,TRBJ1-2,CASSLSRGYTF
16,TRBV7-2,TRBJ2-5,CASSPWTGAAQETQYF
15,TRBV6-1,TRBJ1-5,CASSEWGQPNQPQHF
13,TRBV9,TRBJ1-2,CASSPGQGGGYTF
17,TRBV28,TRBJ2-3,CASTASGGAGVTDTQYF
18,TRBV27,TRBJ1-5,CASSPPRSPGGANQPQHF
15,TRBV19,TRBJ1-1,CASSIKTGGNTEAFF
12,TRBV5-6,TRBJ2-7,CASSRTVYEQYF
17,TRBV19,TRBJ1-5,CASSTTGTGVSNQPQHF
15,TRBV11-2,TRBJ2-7,CASSLGRTSEYEQYF
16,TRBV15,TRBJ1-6,CATSRGQGGGNSPLHF
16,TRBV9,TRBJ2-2,CASSVNSGGTTGELFF
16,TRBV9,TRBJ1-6,CASSVGGTGYNSPLHF
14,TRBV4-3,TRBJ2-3,CASSVRGTTDTQYF
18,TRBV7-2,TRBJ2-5,CASSSMRGSAGGLETQYF
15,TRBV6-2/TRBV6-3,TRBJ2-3,CASSYGGPRVDTQYF
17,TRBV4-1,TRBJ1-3,CASSPRQSGDSGNTIYF
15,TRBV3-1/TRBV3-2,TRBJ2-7,CASSLADSGAYEQYF